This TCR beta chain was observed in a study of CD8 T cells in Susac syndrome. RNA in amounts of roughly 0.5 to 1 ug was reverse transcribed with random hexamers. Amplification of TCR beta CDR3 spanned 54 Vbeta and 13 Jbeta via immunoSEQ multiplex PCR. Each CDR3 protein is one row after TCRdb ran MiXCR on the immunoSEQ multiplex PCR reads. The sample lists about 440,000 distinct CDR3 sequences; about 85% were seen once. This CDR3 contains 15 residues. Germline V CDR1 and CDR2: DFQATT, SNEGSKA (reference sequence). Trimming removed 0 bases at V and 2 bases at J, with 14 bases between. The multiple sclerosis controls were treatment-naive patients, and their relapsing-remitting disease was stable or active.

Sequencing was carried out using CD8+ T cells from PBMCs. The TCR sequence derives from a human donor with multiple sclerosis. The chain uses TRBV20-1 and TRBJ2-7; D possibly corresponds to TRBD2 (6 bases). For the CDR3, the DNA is TGCAGTGCTAGAGATGGGGGGACGTGGCCCTACGAGCAGTACTTC. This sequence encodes CSARDGGTWPYEQYF.